This TCR beta chain was captured in a study of CD8 T cells in Susac syndrome. This clonotype was seen only once. Random hexamers were used to reverse transcribe about 0.45 to 1 ug of RNA. TCRdb recomputed calls from the immunoSEQ multiplex PCR reads with MiXCR, one row per CDR3 protein. The data hold a few hundred thousand distinct CDR3 sequences, with nearly 97% observed a single time. CDR3 length: 14 amino acids. Germline CDR1 LGHDT, CDR2 YNNKEL (reference sequence). Trimming took 1 base from V and 4 from J; bases not matched to a gene: 2. The sample was CD4+ T cells from PBMCs. The source of this sequence is a human donor with multiple sclerosis. The genes are TRBV3-1 and TRBJ2-3; 7 bases are a match to TRBD2. The CDR3 protein is CASSQGLAADTQYF. The CDR3 DNA reads TGTGCCAGCAGCCAAGGACTAGCTGCAGATACGCAGTATTTT.